A single sample gave rise to the 30 T cell receptor beta chains below, sequenced in a study of T cell changes during pregnancy in multiple sclerosis. Libraries were prepared by immunoSEQ multiplex PCR; TCRdb keeps only in-frame clonotypes and omits some of them. The repertoire holds more than 30,000 clones, roughly 90% seen once, with 0.56% in the top ten. The sequences come from CD4+ T cells from peripheral blood mononuclear cells, collected before pregnancy. All receptors derive from a female donor with multiple sclerosis, enrolled in a pregnancy study.

Note on this clone: A read error may produce the germline difference seen at one junction end. The chain employs TRBV7-7 and TRBJ2-7, with TRBD2 matching 7 bases. The germline gives CDR1 SSHAT, CDR2 FNYEAQ (reference sequence). The CDR3 covers 14 residues. The DNA for the CDR3 is TGTGCTAGCAGTCCGGGACTACCCCCCTACGAGCAGTACTTC. This sequence encodes CASSPGLPPYEQYF.

In this sample, this clone turned up once. The chain joins TRBV6-6 to TRBJ1-2; TRBD1 matches at 10 bases. The CDR3 spans 13 residues. V shed 10 bases and J 0 bases; nucleotides not matched to a gene: 2. Germline assignment: CDR1 MNHNY and CDR2 SVGAGI (reference sequence). CDR3 in amino acids: CATGQGANYGYTF. For the CDR3, the DNA is TGTGCCACAGGACAGGGGGCTAACTATGGCTACACCTTC.

The chain has TRBV14 and TRBJ1-1; D unresolved. CDR1 and CDR2 (germline): SGHDN, FVKESK. V gave up 1 base and J gave up 0 bases, with 3 bases separating them. The CDR3 contains 13 residues. The CDR3 spells CASSQVMNTEAFF. As DNA, the CDR3 is TGTGCCAGCAGCCAAGTTATGAACACTGAAGCTTTCTTT.

V gene TRBV5-1 combines with J gene TRBJ1-1; perhaps TRBD1 as D (5 bases). Germline V gives CDR1 SGHRS, CDR2 YFSETQ. The V and J ends lost 0 bases and 4 bases respectively, with 10 bases between them. CDR3 length: 14 residues. The CDR3 DNA follows: TGCGCCAGCAGCTTGGGCAGGGCGTTCACTGAAGCTTTCTTT. Amino acids: CASSLGRAFTEAFF.

The chain uses TRBV5-1 and TRBJ2-7; 12 nucleotides agree with TRBD2. In germline, CDR1 is SGHRS, CDR2 YFSETQ. This CDR3 spans 16 amino acids. J was trimmed by 0 bases and V by 5 bases; bases with no gene match: 6. CDR3 coding DNA: TGCGCCAGCAGGGAGATACTAGCGGGGGGCTCCTACGAGCAGTACTTC. Its protein product is CASREILAGGSYEQYF.

The chain combines TRBV4-1 with TRBJ1-3, with 7 bases aligning to TRBD1. The CDR3 has 17 amino acids. The germline V gene has CDR1 MGHRA and CDR2 YSYEKL. V shed 1 base and J 0 bases; nucleotides not matched to a gene: 6. The DNA for the CDR3 is TGCGCCAGCAGCCAAGTCCCGGGACAGAGCTCTGGAAACACCATATATTTT. It translates to CASSQVPGQSSGNTIYF.

The V call is TRBV7-2, the J call TRBJ2-3; 13 bases agree with TRBD2. CDR3 length equals 17 residues. Per the germline V gene, CDR1 is SGHTA and CDR2 is FQGNSA. The trim removed 1 base at V and 2 bases at J, leaving 3 bases unmatched. The CDR3 DNA reads TGTGCCAGCAGCTTAGAACTAGCGGGGGGGTCCACAGATACGCAGTATTTT. As protein: CASSLELAGGSTDTQYF.

Only a few counts were recorded for this clone. The chain has TRBV7-9 and TRBJ1-1; D is unclear. In germline, CDR1 is SEHNR, CDR2 FQNEAQ (reference sequence). The V and J ends lost 0 bases and 6 bases respectively, with 11 bases between them. CDR3 size: 14 residues. In DNA form, the CDR3 reads TGTGCCAGCAGCTTAGCCTCAGGTGACCCTGAAGCTTTCTTT. The encoded protein is CASSLASGDPEAFF. Complete variable domain (other parts from reference TRBV7-9 and TRBJ1-1): DTGVSQNPRHKITKRGQNVTFRCDPISEHNRLYWYRQTLGQGPEFLTYFQNEAQLEKSRLLSDRFSAERPKGSFSTLEIQRTEQGDSAMYLCASSLASGDPEAFFGQGTRLTVV.

The chain combines TRBV7-2 with TRBJ2-2, with D maybe TRBD1 (6 bases). The V gene's germline CDR1 is SGHTA and CDR2 FQGNSA. The CDR3 is made up of 14 amino acids. Trimming stripped 5 bases from V and 3 bases from J, with 10 bases between. The CDR3 is CASSPRQDTGELFF. CDR3 nucleotide sequence: TGTGCCAGCAGCCCAAGACAGGACACCGGGGAGCTGTTTTTT. The variable domain in full, completed from reference TRBV7-2 and TRBJ2-2, reads GAGVSQSPSNKVTEKGKDVELRCDPISGHTALYWYRQSLGQGLEFLIYFQGNSAPDKSGLPSDRFSAERTGGSVSTLTIQRTQQEDSAVYLCASSPRQDTGELFFGEGSRLTVL.

CDR3 sequence (DNA): TGTGCCAGCAGTCCACCGGGTCCATCGAACACTGAAGCTTTCTTT. Encoded protein: CASSPPGPSNTEAFF. The genes are TRBV28 and TRBJ1-1; D call uncertain. Germline-derived CDR1 and CDR2 are MDHEN and SYDVKM. The CDR3 covers 15 residues. The V gene lost 5 bases and the J gene lost 1 base, with 14 bases spanning the gap.

A note on this clone: The sample holds other DNA sequences that translate to the same CDR3. CDR3 DNA sequence: TGTGCCAGCAGCGAGGGACTAGCGGACACGGATACGCAGTATTTT. It yields the protein CASSEGLADTDTQYF. The chain links TRBV6-4 to TRBJ2-3; 11 positions agree with TRBD2. The germline V gene encodes CDR1 MRHNA and CDR2 SNTAGT. The V gene end was trimmed by 6 bases and the J gene end by 6 bases; junction bases not matched to a gene: 8. CDR3 length: 15 residues.

This clone has just one count. The rearrangement joins TRBV18 to TRBJ1-2, with 10 nucleotides matching TRBD1. With 1 base clipped from V and 6 bases from J, the junction kept 5 bases outside the gene matches. CDR1 is KGHSH and CDR2 is LQKENI in the germline V gene. CDR3 size: 15 residues. The CDR3 DNA reads TGTGCCAGCTCACCACAAAGGACAGGGGGAGATGGCTACACCTTC. As protein: CASSPQRTGGDGYTF.

This chain joins TRBV18 and TRBJ1-2; possible D gene TRBD1, 6 bases. The CDR3 is made up of 15 amino acids. Germline values: CDR1 KGHSH, CDR2 LQKENI. V was shortened by 2 bases and J by 3 bases, with 13 bases between the two germline ends. Here the CDR3 reads CASSPGGARDYGYTF. CDR3 nucleotide sequence: TGTGCCAGCTCACCAGGGGGGGCGCGTGACTATGGCTACACCTTC.

This chain links TRBV28 with TRBJ2-7, with 9 bases aligning to TRBD2. The V gene end was trimmed by 6 bases and the J gene end by 0 bases; junction bases not matched to a gene: 3. Germline lookup yields CDR1 MDHEN and CDR2 SYDVKM. The CDR3 consists of 14 residues. CDR3 nucleotides: TGTGCCAGCAGAGTAGCGGGGGACTCCTACGAGCAGTACTTC. Its protein is CASRVAGDSYEQYF.

This clone was seen only once. This CDR3 reads CASSLGPAEVETQYF. CDR3 sequence (DNA): TGCGCCAGCAGCTTGGGCCCCGCGGAGGTAGAGACCCAGTACTTC. V is TRBV5-1 and J is TRBJ2-5, with D perhaps TRBD2 (5 bases). The CDR3 sequence is 15 residues long. Germline V lookup: CDR1 SGHRS, CDR2 YFSETQ. V lost 0 bases, J lost 4 bases, and 13 bases lay in between.

V and J are TRBV10-3 and TRBJ1-3; D unclear. Trimming removed 0 bases from V and 7 bases from J, with 10 bases in between. Per the germline V gene, CDR1 is ENHRY and CDR2 is SYGVKD. This CDR3 has 14 amino acids. CDR3 loop: CAISESKSLNTIYF. The DNA for the CDR3 is TGTGCCATCAGTGAGTCGAAGAGTTTGAACACCATATATTTT.

This chain links TRBV6-5 with TRBJ1-3; D gene unclear. The CDR3 covers 13 residues. The germline V gene encodes CDR1 MNHEY and CDR2 SVGAGI. The ends were cut back, 7 bases at V and 0 bases at J, with 7 bases in the middle. CDR3 DNA sequence: TGTGCCAGCACAGCGAGCTCTGGAAACACCATATATTTT. Amino acid sequence: CASTASSGNTIYF.

The chain joins TRBV6-5 to TRBJ2-7; 9 nucleotides align to TRBD2. This CDR3 contains 14 residues. Losses at the gene ends were 5 bases for V and 3 bases for J; bases not matched to a gene: 5. Germline V gene lookup returns CDR1 MNHEY and CDR2 SVGAGI. The CDR3 region has the DNA TGTGCCAGCAGTGGGGCGGGGGGGATCTACGAGCAGTACTTC. As protein: CASSGAGGIYEQYF.

The chain couples TRBV5-1 to TRBJ2-3; 11 bases fit TRBD2. V shed 4 bases, J shed 1 base, and the junction held 5 bases outside the gene matches. Germline values: CDR1 SGHRS, CDR2 YFSETQ. CDR3 size: 16 residues. CDR3 in amino acids: CASSRISGGGTDTQYF. CDR3 nucleotides: TGCGCCAGCAGCAGGATTAGCGGGGGGGGCACAGATACGCAGTATTTT.

In nucleotides, the CDR3 is TGTGCCAGCGGTGCCGCCGGGACTTTCCACGAGCAGTACTTC. Its translation: CASGAAGTFHEQYF. V and J are TRBV9 and TRBJ2-7; a weak D match, TRBD2 (6 bases). This CDR3 spans 14 amino acids. Germline V gene lookup returns CDR1 SGDLS and CDR2 YYNGEE. Deletions cut 7 bases from V and 5 bases from J, with 19 bases between.

The chain recombines TRBV9 with TRBJ2-7, with D tentatively TRBD2 (5 bases). The CDR3 runs to 13 residues. V was cut by 0 bases and J by 5 bases, with 9 bases left in between. The V gene's germline CDR1 is SGDLS and CDR2 YYNGEE. The CDR3 spells CASSVAPSNEQYF. Written as DNA, the CDR3 is TGTGCCAGCAGCGTAGCTCCTAGCAACGAGCAGTACTTC.

This sequence joins TRBV5-1 and TRBJ2-1; no firm D call. Per germline, CDR1 SGHRS and CDR2 YFSETQ. The CDR3 spans 15 residues. The V end lost 0 bases, the J end lost 0 bases, and 7 bases lay between the germline ends. The CDR3 bases are TGCGCCAGCAGCTTGGGAGTAAGCTCCTACAATGAGCAGTTCTTC. It yields the protein CASSLGVSSYNEQFF.

The chain links TRBV18 to TRBJ1-1, with D unresolved. V was shortened by 4 bases and J by 4 bases, with 13 bases between the two germline ends. This CDR3 has 14 residues. Germline V gene sequence: CDR1 KGHSH, CDR2 LQKENI. The CDR3 DNA follows: TGTGCCAGCTCACAGATCGAGGGCGTCACTGAAGCTTTCTTT. Translated, it gives CASSQIEGVTEAFF.

V and J are TRBV9 and TRBJ2-2, with unresolved D. With 4 bases removed from V and 9 bases from J, the gap between germline ends came to 10 bases. The CDR3 extends over 12 amino acids. The V gene's germline CDR1 is SGDLS and CDR2 YYNGEE. CDR3 loop: CASSPLSRELFF. In DNA form, the CDR3 reads TGTGCCAGCAGCCCCCTTAGCAGGGAGCTGTTTTTT.

This chain uses TRBV9 with TRBJ1-1; TRBD1 is a possible D gene (5 bases). CDR1 is SGDLS, CDR2 YYNGEE, per germline. Trimming pared 0 bases from V and 5 bases from J, leaving 14 bases between. The CDR3 is made up of 15 amino acids. The CDR3 bases are TGTGCCAGCAGCGTAGTCGTGGGGGGAGGGACTGAAGCTTTCTTT. This translates into CASSVVVGGGTEAFF.

The V call is TRBV23-1, the J call TRBJ1-4, with 8 bases identical to TRBD1. TRBV23-1 is known as an ORF, though its function is uncertain. Trimming at V came to 6 bases and at J to 8 bases, leaving 11 bases not matched to a gene. This CDR3 region has 15 residues. The CDR3 reads CASSPWTGFGEKLFF. CDR3 nucleotides: TGCGCCAGCAGCCCTTGGACAGGGTTCGGGGAAAAACTGTTTTTT.

The CDR3 sequence: CASSLTGGRNYGYTF. Written as DNA, the CDR3 is TGTGCCAGCAGCTTAACAGGGGGGCGTAACTATGGCTACACCTTC. V is TRBV7-9 and J is TRBJ1-2; 8 bases fit TRBD1. The CDR3 runs to 15 residues. Trimming at V came to 2 bases and at J to 1 base, leaving 3 bases not matched to a gene. CDR1 is SEHNR, CDR2 FQNEAQ, per germline (reference sequence).

The chain employs TRBV6-5 and TRBJ2-1, with unresolved D. CDR1 is MNHEY, CDR2 SVGAGI, per germline. This CDR3 region has 11 residues. The ends were cut back, 9 bases at V and 8 bases at J, with 11 bases in the middle. The CDR3 nucleotides are TGTGCCAGTCTTAACCGGGATGAGCAGTTCTTC. The encoded protein is CASLNRDEQFF.

This clone was detected a few times. The chain couples TRBV29-1 to TRBJ2-3; 8 positions match TRBD1. This CDR3 is built from 12 residues. The J segment lost 3 bases and the V segment lost 6 bases, leaving 2 bases of the junction unmatched. CDR1 SQVTM and CDR2 ANQGSEA come from the germline V gene. CDR3 residues: CSVRGQTDTQYF. For the CDR3, the DNA is TGCAGCGTCAGGGGGCAAACAGATACGCAGTATTTT.

This chain connects TRBV28 to TRBJ2-3; D might be TRBD2 (5 bases). The CDR3 loop spans 16 amino acids. Trimming left V 5 bases short and J 5 bases short, with 20 bases between. Germline loops: CDR1 MDHEN, CDR2 SYDVKM. The CDR3 bases are TGTGCCAGCAGTCGATACCGGGCCCTGGGAGAAGATACGCAGTATTTT. As protein: CASSRYRALGEDTQYF.